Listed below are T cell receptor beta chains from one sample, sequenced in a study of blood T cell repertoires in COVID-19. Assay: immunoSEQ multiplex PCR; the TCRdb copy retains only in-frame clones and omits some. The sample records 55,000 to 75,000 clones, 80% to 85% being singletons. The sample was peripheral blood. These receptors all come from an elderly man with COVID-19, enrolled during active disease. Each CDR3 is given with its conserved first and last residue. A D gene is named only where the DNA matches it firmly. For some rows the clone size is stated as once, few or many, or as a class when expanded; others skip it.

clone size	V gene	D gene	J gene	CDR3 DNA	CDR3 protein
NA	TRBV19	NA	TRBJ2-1	TGTGCCAGTAGTGTTAAAGGAGGGCGAAATGAGCAGTTCTTC	CASSVKGGRNEQFF
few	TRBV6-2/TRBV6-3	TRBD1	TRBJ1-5	TGTGCCAGCAGTCGGACAGGCTCTCAGCCCCAGCATTTT	CASSRTGSQPQHF
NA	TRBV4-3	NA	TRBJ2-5	TGCGCCAGCAGCAGGAGAGTGGAGACCCAGTACTTC	CASSRRVETQYF
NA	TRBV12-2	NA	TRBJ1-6	TGTGCAAGTCGCTTAGTTTCCCAGGGGGAGAGTCATAATTCACCCCTCCACTTT	CASRLVSQGESHNSPLHF
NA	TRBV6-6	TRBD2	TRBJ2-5	TGTGCCAGCAGTCCCAGACTAGCGCAGACGACCAAAGAGACCCAGTACTTC	CASSPRLAQTTKETQYF
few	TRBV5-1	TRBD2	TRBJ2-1	TGCGCCAGCAGTCCCGGGACTAGCGGGAGCGAGCAGTTCTTC	CASSPGTSGSEQFF
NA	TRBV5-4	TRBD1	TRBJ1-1	TGTGCCAGCAGGCTACAGGGGGCGGACACTGAAGCTTTCTTT	CASRLQGADTEAFF
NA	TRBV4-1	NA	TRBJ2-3	TGCGCCAGCAGCCAACCCGGGACTGGGACAGATACGCAGTATTTT	CASSQPGTGTDTQYF
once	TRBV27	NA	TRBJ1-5	TGTGCCAGCAGTTTGAACTCAGGAGGCGGTCAGCCCCAGCATTTT	CASSLNSGGGQPQHF
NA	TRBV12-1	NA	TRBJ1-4	TGTGCCAGCAGCTTTTCTAGGCGGGACAGGGGTTCAACTAATGAAAAACTGTTTTTT	CASSFSRRDRGSTNEKLFF
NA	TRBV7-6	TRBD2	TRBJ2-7	TGTGCCAGCAGCCCCGGGACTAGCTCAGCCTACGAGCAGTACTTC	CASSPGTSSAYEQYF
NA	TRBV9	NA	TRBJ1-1	TGTGCCAGCACCTCCGGGATGAACACTGAAGCTTTCTTT	CASTSGMNTEAFF
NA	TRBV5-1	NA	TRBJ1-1	TGCGCCAGCAGCTTGGCTGGACTGACGAACACTGAAGCTTTCTTT	CASSLAGLTNTEAFF
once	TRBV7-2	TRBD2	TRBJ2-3	TGTGCCAGCAGCTTGGGGACTAGCGGACCTAGCACAGATACGCAGTATTTT	CASSLGTSGPSTDTQYF
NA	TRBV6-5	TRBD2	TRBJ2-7	TGTGCCAGCACTCGAGGAGGGGAGGGGGAGCAGTACTTC	CASTRGGEGEQYF
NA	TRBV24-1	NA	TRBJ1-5	TGTGCCACCAGTGATTTGCGGGGTTCCATTTTTAGCAATCAGCCCCAGCATTTT	CATSDLRGSIFSNQPQHF
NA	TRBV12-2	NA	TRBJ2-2	TGTGCAAGTCGCTCCAAGCACACAGGGAACACCGGGGAGCTGTTTTTT	CASRSKHTGNTGELFF
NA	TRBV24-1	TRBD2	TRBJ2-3	TGTGCCACCAGTGATGGTCAGCGGGGGCCCGGCACAGATACGCAGTATTTT	CATSDGQRGPGTDTQYF
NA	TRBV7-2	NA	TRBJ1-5	TGTGCCAGCAGCTTCCCAGGGCCCCAGCATTTT	CASSFPGPQHF
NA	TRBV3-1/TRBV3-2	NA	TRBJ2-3	TGTGCCAGCAGCCCCGGGATTTTTAGCACAGATACGCAGTATTTT	CASSPGIFSTDTQYF
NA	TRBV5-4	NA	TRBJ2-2	TGTGCCAGCAGCCTGGCCAGCAGGGTGGTAGGCGGGGAGCTGTTTTTT	CASSLASRVVGGELFF
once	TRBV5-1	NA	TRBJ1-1	TGCGCCAGCAGCGCCGGACAGCTCGGTGCTGAAGCTTTCTTT	CASSAGQLGAEAFF
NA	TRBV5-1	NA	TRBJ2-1	TGCGCCAGCAGTCATGGCCTAGCAGGCGAGCAGTTCTTC	CASSHGLAGEQFF
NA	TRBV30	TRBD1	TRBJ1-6	TGTGCCTGGAGACAAGGGCAGGGGGCAGCCTCCTATAATTCACCCCTCCACTTT	CAWRQGQGAASYNSPLHF
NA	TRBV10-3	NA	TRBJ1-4	TGTGCCATCAGTGAACAGACAACTAATGAAAAACTGTTTTTT	CAISEQTTNEKLFF
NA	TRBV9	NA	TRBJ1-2	TGTGCCAGCAGCGCCTACAGGGGCTACACCTTC	CASSAYRGYTF
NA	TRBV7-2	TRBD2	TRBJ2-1	TGTGCCAGCAGCTTAGGATACGGGGGGGCAGGTGAGCAGTTCTTC	CASSLGYGGAGEQFF
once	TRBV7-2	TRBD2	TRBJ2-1	TGTGCCAGCAGCTTAAATCCGGGACTAGGCAATGAGCAGTTCTTC	CASSLNPGLGNEQFF
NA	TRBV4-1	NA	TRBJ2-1	TGCGCCAGCACGCAGGGGCGGGGGATCCGATACAATGAGCAGTTCTTC	CASTQGRGIRYNEQFF
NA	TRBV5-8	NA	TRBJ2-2	TGTGCCAGCAAGGGGGACGCGAACACCGGGGAGCTGTTTTTT	CASKGDANTGELFF
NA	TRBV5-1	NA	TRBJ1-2	TGCGCCAGCAGCCGGGACTCCCACGTTTGGGGGGGTACCTTC	CASSRDSHVWGGTF
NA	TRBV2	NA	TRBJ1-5	TGTGCCAGCAGTGAATGGTCCCGGGGTGACGGTCAGCCCCAGCATTTT	CASSEWSRGDGQPQHF
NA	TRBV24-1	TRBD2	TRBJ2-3	TGTGCCACCAGTGACCGCGGGGGGAGTGGGGCAGATACGCAGTATTTT	CATSDRGGSGADTQYF
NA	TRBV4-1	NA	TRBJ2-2	TGCGCCAGCAGCCAAGGACTGAACACCGGGGAGCTGTTTTTT	CASSQGLNTGELFF
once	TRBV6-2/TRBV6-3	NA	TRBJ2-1	TGTGCCAGCAGCCGTTCGAGGGACATACACAATGAGCAGTTCTTC	CASSRSRDIHNEQFF
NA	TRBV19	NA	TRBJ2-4	TGTGCCAGTAGTATGTCCGGGTGGGGCGAAAACATTCAGTACTTC	CASSMSGWGENIQYF
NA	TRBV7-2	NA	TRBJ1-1	TGTGCCAGCAGCTTAAATCAAGCCAACACTGAAGCTTTCTTT	CASSLNQANTEAFF
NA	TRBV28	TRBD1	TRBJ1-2	TGTGCCAGCAGAGGGGGGACCGGGACAGGGAACTATGGCTACACCTTC	CASRGGTGTGNYGYTF
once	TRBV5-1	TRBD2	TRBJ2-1	TGCGCCAGCAGCCCCAGGACTAGCACCTACAATGAGCAGTTCTTC	CASSPRTSTYNEQFF
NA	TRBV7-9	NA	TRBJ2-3	TGTGCCAGCAGCTTTAGGGGTACGCAGTATTTT	CASSFRGTQYF
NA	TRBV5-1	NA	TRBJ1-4	TGCGCCAGCAGCTTGGGGGCAGGGAAGGAAAAACTGTTTTTT	CASSLGAGKEKLFF
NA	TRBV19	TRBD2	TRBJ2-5	TGTGCCACCAGTACTGGCGGGACTATAGAGGGAGAGACCCAGTACTTC	CATSTGGTIEGETQYF
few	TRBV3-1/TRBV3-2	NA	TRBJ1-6	TGTGCCAGCAGCCAAGCCAGGAATTCACCCCTCCACTTT	CASSQARNSPLHF
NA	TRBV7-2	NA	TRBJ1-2	TGTGCCAGCAGCTTAGATGGGGCGGGGGAGTCCTATGGCTACACCTTC	CASSLDGAGESYGYTF
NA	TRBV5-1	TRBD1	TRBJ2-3	TGCGCCAGCAGCCGGACAGGCCTTCCTACAGATACGCAGTATTTT	CASSRTGLPTDTQYF
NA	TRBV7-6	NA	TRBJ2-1	TGTGCCAGCAGCTTAAGTTCCGGGAGTTCCTACAATGAGCAGTTCTTC	CASSLSSGSSYNEQFF
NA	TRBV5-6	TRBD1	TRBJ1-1	TGTGCCAGCAGCGCGGGGACAGGGAGGGGGAACACTGAAGCTTTCTTT	CASSAGTGRGNTEAFF
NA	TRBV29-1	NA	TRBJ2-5	TGCAGCGTTGACGGTGTGGGAGGTGGAGAGACCCAGTACTTC	CSVDGVGGGETQYF
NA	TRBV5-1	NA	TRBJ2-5	TGCGCCAGCAGCCCCTCCGGGGGACAAGAGACCCAGTACTTC	CASSPSGGQETQYF
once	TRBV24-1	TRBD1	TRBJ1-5	TGTGCCACCATTCCGGGACAGGGAAATCAGCCCCAGCATTTT	CATIPGQGNQPQHF
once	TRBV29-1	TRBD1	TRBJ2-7	TGCAGCGTTGGGACAGGGGGCTACGAGCAGTACTTC	CSVGTGGYEQYF
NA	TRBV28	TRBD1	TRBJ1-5	TGTGCCAGCAGCGTTACAGGGGGGAATCGGAATCAGCCCCAGCATTTT	CASSVTGGNRNQPQHF
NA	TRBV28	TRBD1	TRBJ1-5	TGTGCCAGCAGGATAAACAGGGGGCTGGGCAATCAGCCCCAGCATTTT	CASRINRGLGNQPQHF
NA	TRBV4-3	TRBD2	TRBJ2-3	TGCGCCAGCAGCCAAGATTGGGAGCGGGGGTACACAGATACGCAGTATTTT	CASSQDWERGYTDTQYF
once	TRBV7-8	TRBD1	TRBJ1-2	TGTGCCAGCAGCTTGGGACAGGGCGCGAGGTCCTATGGCTACACCTTC	CASSLGQGARSYGYTF
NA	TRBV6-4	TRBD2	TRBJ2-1	TGTGCCAGCAGTGTTGGGGGGGGCTCCTACAATGAGCAGTTCTTC	CASSVGGGSYNEQFF
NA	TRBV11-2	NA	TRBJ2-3	TGTGCCAGCAGCTTCGGGACTCCGAAGAGCACAGATACGCAGTATTTT	CASSFGTPKSTDTQYF